Reported below is one T cell receptor beta chain. As originally analysed: Amplification of reference gene primers was used by the study to estimate nucleated cell counts. TCRdb's copy holds only in-frame clones and misses some; the assay was immunoSEQ multiplex PCR. V, J and clone size were drawn from that table, and D and trimming were deduced from the DNA. Altogether 90,000 to 100,000 clones are present, around 82% being singletons, with the ten largest covering 11%. The source of the sample is a study of blood T cell repertoires in COVID-19. Study context: Acute and convalescent COVID-19 specimens originated in the United States, Italy and Spain. T cells, B-cell-depleted T cells, or PBMCs supplied cDNA or gDNA.

Material for sequencing was peripheral blood. The clonotype comes from a man between 70 and 80 years old with active or convalescent COVID-19.

Written as DNA, the CDR3 is TGTGCCAGCTCACCAAATAGCAGGGATCGGGGCTACACCTTC. Translating gives CASSPNSRDRGYTF. This chain uses TRBV18 with TRBJ1-2; TRBD1 might be the D (5 bases). Per germline, CDR1 KGHSH and CDR2 LQKENI. Trimming stripped 2 bases from V and 8 bases from J, with 15 bases between. The CDR3 is 14 residues long. Drawing the rest from reference TRBV18 and TRBJ1-2, the complete variable domain is NAGVMQNPRHLVRRRGQEARLRCSPMKGHSHVYWYRQLPEEGLKFMVYLQKENIIDESGMPKERFSAEFPKEGPSILRIQQVVRGDSAAYFCASSPNSRDRGYTFGSGTRLTVV.